A selection of T cell receptor beta chains follows, all from one sample in a study of blood T cell repertoires in COVID-19. The table came from immunoSEQ multiplex PCR; TCRdb's copy has only in-frame clones and leaves some out. The data show 50,000 to 55,000 clones, 87% seen once. Sample: peripheral blood. The receptor source for this set is a man aged 50-59 years with acute or convalescent COVID-19. Each CDR3 is given with its conserved first and last residue. Clone size is shown for a subset of rows, as once, few, many or a class of expanded clone.

V,size,CDR3
TRBV19,once,CASSIVGDSNQPQHF
TRBV12-3/TRBV12-4,.,CASKSSREAFF
TRBV15,.,CATSNRDRGYNEQFF
TRBV30,.,CAWRKTGGAGYGYTF
TRBV14,.,CASSRRQGATNEKLFF
TRBV4-2,.,CASSQAGQGYNEKLFF
TRBV27,.,CASSRPQGASGQETQYF
TRBV7-8,.,CASSPRSAGDSGTQYF
TRBV9,once,CASSPRGTSGANTGELFF
TRBV5-1,.,CASSRRTGDVYGYTF
TRBV5-5,.,CASRGRLATNEKLFF
TRBV5-4,.,CASSGGTAEQYF
TRBV25-1,few,CASSEWDRAVEAFF
TRBV7-9,.,CASSASRGPYNSPLHF
TRBV6-5,.,CASSPEGRLNTEAFF
TRBV3-1/TRBV3-2,.,CASSHFESRGNHYTF
TRBV7-9,.,CASSPQLGTRDEQYF
TRBV27,.,CASREGTSGTAYEQYF
TRBV3-1/TRBV3-2,.,CASSPAKGQGKETQYF
TRBV11-2,medium-sized,CASSLLAESTDTQYF
TRBV6-5,.,CASGRQGGYGYTF
TRBV23-1,.,CASSPGQGAREQYF
TRBV7-9,once,CASSVPGQGAFVGANVLTF
TRBV7-2,.,CASSFGALGTEAFF
TRBV6-5,.,CASSYGQGNFEQFF
TRBV15,few,CATSRDRTSGRAANEQFF
TRBV7-9,.,CASSPQVTSGRNTGELFF
TRBV10-3,.,CAIRDRGWNSPLHF
TRBV28,few,CASSFRTGQGGAEAFF
TRBV3-1/TRBV3-2,.,CASKRVEGAYEQYF
TRBV7-2,once,CASSLVPGKSNEQFF
TRBV14,.,CASSPMTSGGRYNEQFF
TRBV14,.,CASSQGGTGVGGNYGYTF
TRBV28,.,CASTKQPGDTQYF
TRBV6-5,.,CASRIQGTPYEQYF
TRBV19,.,CASSIPMRTGESPLHF
TRBV30,once,CAWSVGLAPYEQYF
TRBV7-9,few,CASSLGVSAALGDTQYF
TRBV4-1,.,CASSQGGQATGELFF
TRBV4-1,.,CASSQTGQGPTEAFF
TRBV6-5,once,CASSYSDRIYTYGYTF
TRBV5-1,.,CASSSGGASGNTIYF
TRBV27,.,CASSQKDHLGRHEQYF
TRBV5-6,.,CASSLGTAGTSDTQYF
TRBV28,.,CASLEGANYGYTF
TRBV5-1,.,CASSYGNTEAFF
TRBV12-3/TRBV12-4,.,CASSFLGAGYTF
TRBV10-3,.,CAAMTSGEEQYF
TRBV5-1,.,CASSWTGGDTEAFF
TRBV20-1,few,CSVAGGSEAFF
TRBV18,.,CASGRTEETQYF
TRBV5-1,.,CASSWSGGTDTQYF
TRBV7-9,.,CASSLGSGQPQHF
TRBV5-4,.,CASSLGGSGLYNEQFF